This TCR beta chain was identified during a study of OX40 agonist ivuxolimab in advanced cancers. Study observations and caveats: Antigen targets of the expanded peripheral T cells went undetermined. The average count of expanded clones was higher among CD8+ T cells than among CD4+. Both blood CD4+ and CD8+ T cells showed clonal growth by week 6 at 0.1 to 3.0 mg/kg.

TCRdb's copy holds only in-frame clones and misses some; the assay was immunoSEQ multiplex PCR. Among about 90,000 clones listed, roughly 91% were seen once. The CDR3 length is 13 residues. Germline V gene lookup returns CDR1 SEHNR and CDR2 FQNEAQ (reference sequence). V was clipped by 5 bases and J by 3 bases, with 10 bases between them. Blood was sampled at baseline, cycle 4 day 1, and cycle 7 day 1. This clone turned up a few times. As yet, its antigen is unknown. This chain connects TRBV7-9 to TRBJ1-2; D unresolved. The input for sequencing was CD4+ or CD8+ T cells sorted from blood, taken in a trial of the OX40 agonist ivuxolimab. The source is an adult with an advanced solid tumor such as melanoma, head and neck, liver or kidney cancer. CDR3 region: CASSLGLHYGYTF. CDR3 DNA sequence: TGTGCCAGCAGCCTGGGGTTGCACTATGGCTACACCTTC.